This is a list of T cell receptor beta chains from one sample in a study of metastatic and nonmetastatic thyroid tumors. TCRdb reassembled clones from the PCR reads with MiXCR. The sample records roughly 20,000 clones, 35% to 40% being singletons. Input material: tumor tissue. All receptors come from a female donor with papillary thyroid cancer or a benign thyroid nodule (not recorded which). Some clones in this sample may be carry-over from other donors' samples. CDR3s include the opening cysteine and the closing phenylalanine or tryptophan. A D gene is named only where the DNA matches it firmly. Clone size, where shown, is once, few, many, or a class for clones that have expanded.

cdr3_aa: CASSLALAESYGYTF; cdr3_nt: TGTGCCAGCAGCTTAGCGCTAGCAGAATCCTATGGCTACACCTTC; v_call: TRBV7-2; clone_size: .; j_call: TRBJ1-2; d_call: .
cdr3_aa: CASSQDFAGMAYEQYF; cdr3_nt: TGTGCCAGCAGCCAAGATTTTGCGGGGATGGCCTACGAGCAGTACTTC; v_call: TRBV3-1; clone_size: .; j_call: TRBJ2-7; d_call: .
cdr3_aa: CASSTGQGYGYTF; cdr3_nt: TGTGCCAGTAGTACAGGACAGGGGTACGGCTACACCTTC; v_call: TRBV19; clone_size: .; j_call: TRBJ1-2; d_call: TRBD1
cdr3_aa: CASSPRAYEQYF; cdr3_nt: TGTGCCAGCAGCCCCAGAGCCTACGAGCAGTACTTC; v_call: TRBV2; clone_size: .; j_call: TRBJ2-7; d_call: .
cdr3_aa: CAWSHLGGPETQYF; cdr3_nt: TGTGCCTGGAGTCACCTAGGGGGGCCAGAGACCCAGTACTTC; v_call: TRBV30; clone_size: .; j_call: TRBJ2-5; d_call: .
cdr3_aa: CSARPSGSFKQYF; cdr3_nt: TGCAGTGCTAGACCTAGCGGGAGTTTCAAGCAGTACTTC; v_call: TRBV20-1; clone_size: .; j_call: TRBJ2-7; d_call: TRBD2
cdr3_aa: CASSHTLGEMGHTDTQYF; cdr3_nt: TGTGCCAGCAGCCACACCTTAGGAGAGATGGGGCACACAGATACGCAGTATTTT; v_call: TRBV4-2; clone_size: .; j_call: TRBJ2-3; d_call: .
cdr3_aa: CASSAGTGNTEAFF; cdr3_nt: TGTGCCAGCAGCGCCGGGACAGGGAACACTGAAGCTTTCTTT; v_call: TRBV11-3; clone_size: .; j_call: TRBJ1-1; d_call: TRBD1
cdr3_aa: CASTHGTGSGANVLTF; cdr3_nt: TGTGCCAGCACGCACGGGACAGGGTCTGGGGCCAACGTCCTGACTTTC; v_call: TRBV6-1; clone_size: .; j_call: TRBJ2-6; d_call: TRBD1
cdr3_aa: CASSHDLRDRGLGNEQFF; cdr3_nt: TGCGCCAGCAGCCACGATCTCCGCGACAGGGGGCTTGGGAATGAGCAGTTCTTC; v_call: TRBV4-1; clone_size: once; j_call: TRBJ2-1; d_call: TRBD1
cdr3_aa: CASSLQRGGQGTQYF; cdr3_nt: TGTGCCAGCAGTCTCCAGCGGGGGGGCCAGGGTACGCAGTATTTT; v_call: TRBV2; clone_size: .; j_call: TRBJ2-3; d_call: TRBD2
cdr3_aa: CASSRCGGLTGELFF; cdr3_nt: TGTGCCAGCAGCCGGTGTGGGGGCCTGACCGGGGAGCTGTTTTTT; v_call: TRBV7-2; clone_size: .; j_call: TRBJ2-2; d_call: .
cdr3_aa: CSAATRDRATYEQYF; cdr3_nt: TGCAGTGCTGCTACCCGGGACAGGGCCACCTACGAGCAGTACTTC; v_call: TRBV20-1; clone_size: .; j_call: TRBJ2-7; d_call: TRBD1
cdr3_aa: CASKGGGSYNSPLHF; cdr3_nt: TGTGCCAGCAAAGGGGGAGGCTCCTATAATTCACCCCTCCACTTT; v_call: TRBV28; clone_size: few; j_call: TRBJ1-6; d_call: .
cdr3_aa: CASSYLRGGANVLTF; cdr3_nt: TGTGCCAGCAGTTACCTTCGTGGCGGGGCCAACGTCCTGACTTTC; v_call: TRBV7-9; clone_size: .; j_call: TRBJ2-6; d_call: .
cdr3_aa: CASSLEARGIATDTQYF; cdr3_nt: TGTGCCAGCAGCTTAGAAGCGCGCGGGATAGCGACAGATACGCAGTATTTT; v_call: TRBV11-1; clone_size: .; j_call: TRBJ2-3; d_call: .
cdr3_aa: CASSGGEGRYNSPLHF; cdr3_nt: TGTGCCAGCAGCGGGGGCGAGGGGAGATATAATTCACCCCTCCACTTT; v_call: TRBV5-4; clone_size: few; j_call: TRBJ1-6; d_call: .
cdr3_aa: CASIRESGENEQFF; cdr3_nt: TGTGCCAGCATTCGAGAGTCGGGTGAGAATGAGCAGTTCTTC; v_call: TRBV2; clone_size: .; j_call: TRBJ2-1; d_call: .
cdr3_aa: CASSKDGGGYNEQFF; cdr3_nt: TGTGCCAGCAGCAAGGACGGGGGAGGCTACAATGAGCAGTTCTTC; v_call: TRBV3-1; clone_size: few; j_call: TRBJ2-1; d_call: .
cdr3_aa: CASSSLGQGYEQYF; cdr3_nt: TGTGCCAGCAGCTCCCTAGGACAGGGCTACGAGCAGTACTTC; v_call: TRBV7-2; clone_size: .; j_call: TRBJ2-7; d_call: TRBD1
cdr3_aa: CASSHGQVYGYTF; cdr3_nt: TGTGCCAGCAGCCACGGACAGGTCTATGGCTACACCTTC; v_call: TRBV11-3; clone_size: once; j_call: TRBJ1-2; d_call: TRBD1
cdr3_aa: CASSYSRGWSEQYF; cdr3_nt: TGTGCCAGCAGTTACTCTCGGGGGTGGAGCGAGCAGTACTTC; v_call: TRBV6-6; clone_size: few; j_call: TRBJ2-7; d_call: .
cdr3_aa: CASSLNNSPLHF; cdr3_nt: TGTGCCAGCAGTTTAAACAATTCACCCCTCCACTTT; v_call: TRBV12-3/TRBV12-4; clone_size: .; j_call: TRBJ1-6; d_call: .
cdr3_aa: CASSPRPDSLYGYTF; cdr3_nt: TGTGCCAGTAGTCCTCGACCTGACTCTCTCTATGGCTACACCTTC; v_call: TRBV19; clone_size: .; j_call: TRBJ1-2; d_call: .
cdr3_aa: CSARDGRTSGAYEQYF; cdr3_nt: TGCAGTGCTAGAGATGGTCGGACTAGCGGAGCCTACGAGCAGTACTTC; v_call: TRBV20-1; clone_size: .; j_call: TRBJ2-7; d_call: TRBD2
cdr3_aa: CASRTPGSSYTF; cdr3_nt: TGTGCCAGCAGAACCCCCGGGTCCTCCTACACCTTC; v_call: TRBV12-3/TRBV12-4; clone_size: .; j_call: TRBJ1-2; d_call: .
cdr3_aa: CASSFRQEKLMGGQPQHF; cdr3_nt: TGTGCCAGCAGCTTTCGGCAGGAAAAACTTATGGGTGGTCAGCCCCAGCATTTT; v_call: TRBV11-2; clone_size: few; j_call: TRBJ1-5; d_call: .
cdr3_aa: CASSLAGTTQYF; cdr3_nt: TGTGCCAGCAGCTTAGCGGGGACTACCCAGTACTTC; v_call: TRBV7-2; clone_size: .; j_call: TRBJ2-5; d_call: .
cdr3_aa: CASSLHGTNTEAFF; cdr3_nt: TGTGCCAGCAGCTTACACGGCACAAACACTGAAGCTTTCTTT; v_call: TRBV7-3; clone_size: .; j_call: TRBJ1-1; d_call: .